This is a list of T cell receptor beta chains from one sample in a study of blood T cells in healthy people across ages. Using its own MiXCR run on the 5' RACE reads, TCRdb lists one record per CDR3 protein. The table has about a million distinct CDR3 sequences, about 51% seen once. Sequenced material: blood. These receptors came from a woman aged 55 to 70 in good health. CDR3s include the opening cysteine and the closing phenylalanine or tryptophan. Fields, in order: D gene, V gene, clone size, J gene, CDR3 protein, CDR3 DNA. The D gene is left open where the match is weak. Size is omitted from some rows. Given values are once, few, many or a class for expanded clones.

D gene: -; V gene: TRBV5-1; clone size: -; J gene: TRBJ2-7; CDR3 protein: CASSPTTADEQYF; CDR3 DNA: TGCGCCAGCAGCCCAACTACAGCCGACGAGCAGTACTTC
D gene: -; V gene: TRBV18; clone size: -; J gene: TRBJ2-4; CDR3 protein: CASSPGKERLAKNIQYF; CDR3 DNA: TGTGCCAGCTCACCAGGGAAAGAGCGACTAGCCAAAAACATTCAGTACTTC
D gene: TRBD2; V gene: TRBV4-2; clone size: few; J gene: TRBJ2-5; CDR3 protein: CASSRVLAGAEETQYF; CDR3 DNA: TGTGCCAGCAGCCGGGTACTAGCGGGGGCAGAGGAGACCCAGTACTTC
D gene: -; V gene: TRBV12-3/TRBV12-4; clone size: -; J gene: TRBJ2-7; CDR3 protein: CASSRHPGTEQYF; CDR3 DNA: TGTGCCAGCAGTAGGCACCCGGGAACCGAGCAGTACTTC
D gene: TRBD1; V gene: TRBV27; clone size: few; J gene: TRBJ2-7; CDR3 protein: CASSLMYRDRGSYEQYF; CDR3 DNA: TGTGCCAGCAGTTTAATGTACCGGGACAGGGGAAGCTACGAGCAGTACTTC
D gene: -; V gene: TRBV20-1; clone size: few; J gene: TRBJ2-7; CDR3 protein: CSAYRDISYEQYF; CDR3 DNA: TGCAGTGCTTACCGGGACATCTCCTACGAGCAGTACTTC
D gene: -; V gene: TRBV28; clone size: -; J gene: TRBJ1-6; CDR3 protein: CASSSAPDGTHSPLHF; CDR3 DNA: TGTGCCAGCAGTTCTGCCCCGGACGGAACCCATTCACCCCTCCACTTT
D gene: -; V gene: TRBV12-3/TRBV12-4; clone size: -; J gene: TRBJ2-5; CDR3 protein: CASTGTLEETQYF; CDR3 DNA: TGTGCCAGCACTGGGACACTAGAAGAGACCCAGTACTTC
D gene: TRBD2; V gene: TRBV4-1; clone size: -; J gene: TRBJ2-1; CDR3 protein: CASSQDRTSGVYNEQFF; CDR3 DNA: TGCGCCAGCAGCCAAGATCGGACTAGCGGCGTTTACAATGAGCAGTTCTTC
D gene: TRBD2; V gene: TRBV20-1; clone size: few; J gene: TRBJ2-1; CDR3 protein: CSARVPAGRNEQFF; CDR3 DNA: TGCAGTGCTAGAGTACCAGCGGGAAGGAATGAGCAGTTCTTC
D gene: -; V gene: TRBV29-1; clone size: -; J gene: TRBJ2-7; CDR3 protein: CSVVFRAERSYEQYF; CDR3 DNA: TGCAGCGTTGTGTTTAGGGCAGAAAGATCCTACGAGCAGTACTTC
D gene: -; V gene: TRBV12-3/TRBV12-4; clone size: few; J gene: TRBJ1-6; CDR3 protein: CASSRGNSPLHF; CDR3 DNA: TGTGCCAGCAGCCGGGGGAATTCACCCCTCCACTTT
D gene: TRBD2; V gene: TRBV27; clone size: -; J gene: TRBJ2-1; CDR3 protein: CASSLSASGSKYNEQFF; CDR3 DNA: TGTGCCAGCAGTTTATCGGCTAGCGGGAGCAAATACAATGAGCAGTTCTTC